The rows below give T cell receptor beta chains drawn from one sample of a study of technical replicates of blood from a few donors. Sequencing used immunoSEQ multiplex PCR; TCRdb keeps in-frame clones, though not all of them. Of about 74,000 clones in the sample, around nine tenths were seen once. Sequencing was done on a sample of T cells isolated from PBMCs. The receptors originated from a human donor in good health. The CDR3 runs from the conserved cysteine through the conserved F or W. A D gene is named only where the DNA matches it firmly. Expanded clones are given a class, and other clones once, few, many or no size at all.

j_gene,d_gene,v_gene,abundance,CDR3aa,CDR3nt
TRBJ2-1,-,TRBV7-9,-,CASSLPGLEQFF,TGTGCCAGCAGCTTACCAGGGCTTGAGCAGTTCTTC
TRBJ2-5,TRBD2,TRBV19,-,CARGTSGRSETQYF,TGTGCCAGGGGGACTAGCGGGAGATCGGAGACCCAGTACTTC
TRBJ1-1,TRBD1,TRBV29-1,-,CSVEVSQGTEAFF,TGCAGCGTTGAAGTTTCACAGGGGACTGAAGCTTTCTTT
TRBJ2-5,TRBD2,TRBV7-2,-,CASSLVAGVVETQYF,TGTGCCAGCAGCTTGGTAGCGGGAGTGGTTGAGACCCAGTACTTC
TRBJ1-2,TRBD1,TRBV4-3,-,CASSQVLRDRVAGYTF,TGCGCCAGCAGCCAAGTTCTTCGGGACAGGGTAGCTGGCTACACCTTC
TRBJ2-7,TRBD1,TRBV7-9,once,CASAGTAGIYEQYF,TGTGCCAGCGCCGGGACAGCCGGAATCTACGAGCAGTACTTC
TRBJ2-5,TRBD1,TRBV25-1,-,CASSVRDRVIETQYF,TGTGCCAGCAGTGTTCGGGACAGGGTCATTGAGACCCAGTACTTC
TRBJ1-2,TRBD1,TRBV19,-,CASRGGQINYGYTF,TGTGCCAGTAGAGGGGGACAGATTAACTATGGCTACACCTTC
TRBJ2-5,-,TRBV7-2,-,CASSLEGAFETQYF,TGTGCCAGCAGCTTGGAGGGGGCGTTTGAGACCCAGTACTTC
TRBJ1-2,TRBD1,TRBV4-1,-,CASSQAADRLKDTF,TGCGCCAGCAGCCAAGCCGCGGACAGGCTTAAGGACACCTTC
TRBJ2-1,TRBD2,TRBV12-5,-,CASGLGLAGGGEQFF,TGTGCTAGTGGTTTGGGACTAGCGGGAGGAGGTGAGCAGTTCTTC
TRBJ1-1,-,TRBV6-1,-,CASSGEGYMNTEAFF,TGTGCCAGCAGTGGGGAGGGGTACATGAACACTGAAGCTTTCTTT
TRBJ2-3,TRBD2,TRBV19,-,CASSSRLAGDPDTQYF,TGTGCCAGTAGTTCTCGACTAGCGGGAGACCCAGATACGCAGTATTTT
TRBJ1-4,-,TRBV5-8,-,CASSWRGREKLFF,TGTGCCAGCAGCTGGAGGGGTCGTGAAAAACTGTTTTTT
TRBJ2-5,TRBD2,TRBV28,-,CASRPGTSGRGKTQYF,TGTGCCAGCAGGCCGGGGACTAGCGGGAGAGGTAAGACCCAGTACTTC
TRBJ2-2,-,TRBV5-1,-,CASSLSSGELFF,TGCGCCAGCAGCCTAAGCTCCGGGGAGCTGTTTTTT
TRBJ1-5,-,TRBV19,-,CASSADGEQPQHF,TGTGCCAGTAGTGCCGATGGGGAGCAGCCCCAGCATTTT
TRBJ2-3,-,TRBV6-1,once,CASILGVADTQYF,TGTGCCAGCATTCTCGGGGTGGCAGATACGCAGTATTTT
TRBJ1-2,-,TRBV4-1,-,CASSQAETDYGYTF,TGCGCCAGCAGCCAAGCCGAGACAGACTATGGCTACACCTTC
TRBJ1-1,-,TRBV27,-,CASSFGMNTEAFF,TGTGCCAGCAGTTTCGGGATGAACACTGAAGCTTTCTTT
TRBJ2-5,TRBD2,TRBV5-1,-,CASSPHVTSGSVETQYF,TGCGCCAGCAGCCCCCACGTGACTAGCGGGAGTGTTGAGACCCAGTACTTC
TRBJ2-7,TRBD2,TRBV4-3,-,CASSLEREETYEQYF,TGCGCCAGCAGCCTCGAGCGGGAGGAAACCTACGAGCAGTACTTC
TRBJ2-3,TRBD2,TRBV4-1,-,CASSQDSSGGPYTQYF,TGCGCCAGCAGCCAAGATTCCAGCGGGGGCCCCTATACGCAGTATTTT
TRBJ2-2,-,TRBV6-5,medium-sized,CASARGEDTGELFF,TGTGCCAGCGCCAGGGGCGAAGACACCGGGGAGCTGTTTTTT
TRBJ2-2,-,TRBV6-5,once,CATALTLTGELFF,TGTGCCACCGCGCTAACCCTCACCGGGGAGCTGTTTTTT
TRBJ1-2,TRBD1,TRBV9,-,CASSWGQGGIGYTF,TGTGCCAGCAGCTGGGGACAGGGGGGGATCGGCTACACCTTC
TRBJ2-3,-,TRBV11-3,-,CASSWTTTDTQYF,TGTGCCAGCAGCTGGACTACCACAGATACGCAGTATTTT
TRBJ2-2,TRBD1,TRBV30,-,CAWHQGQVGELFF,TGTGCCTGGCACCAGGGACAGGTCGGGGAGCTGTTTTTT
TRBJ2-3,-,TRBV23-1,once,CASSQSTGSTDTQYF,TGCGCCAGCAGTCAATCCACAGGGAGCACAGATACGCAGTATTTT
TRBJ2-3,-,TRBV5-1,-,CASSSPLADTQYF,TGCGCCAGCAGTTCGCCGCTAGCAGATACGCAGTATTTT
TRBJ1-5,-,TRBV6-5,-,CASSYRENQPQHF,TGTGCCAGCAGTTACAGGGAGAATCAGCCCCAGCATTTT
TRBJ2-7,TRBD2,TRBV27,-,CASGGLAGRRYEQYF,TGTGCCAGCGGCGGACTAGCGGGACGTCGCTACGAGCAGTACTTC
TRBJ2-3,TRBD2,TRBV5-1,-,CASSLEFGLVGTDTQYF,TGCGCCAGCAGCTTGGAATTCGGACTAGTAGGCACAGATACGCAGTATTTT
TRBJ1-5,-,TRBV28,-,CASRSENNQPQHF,TGTGCCAGCAGGTCAGAAAACAATCAGCCCCAGCATTTT
TRBJ2-7,-,TRBV5-5,-,CASSLYGSSYEQYF,TGTGCCAGCAGCTTGTACGGGAGCTCCTACGAGCAGTACTTC
TRBJ2-7,-,TRBV29-1,-,CSVGGASTYEQYF,TGCAGCGTTGGGGGAGCTTCTACCTACGAGCAGTACTTC
TRBJ2-5,TRBD1,TRBV10-3,once,CAISEGTGGKETQYF,TGTGCCATCAGTGAGGGGACAGGGGGCAAAGAGACCCAGTACTTC
TRBJ1-2,-,TRBV9,-,CASSQVEQGPYYGYTF,TGTGCCAGCAGCCAAGTGGAGCAGGGGCCTTATTATGGCTACACCTTC
TRBJ2-1,TRBD2,TRBV29-1,-,CSVALAGGYLF,TGCAGCGTTGCGCTAGCGGGGGGATACCTCTTC
TRBJ1-4,-,TRBV6-5,-,CASSRTPTNEKLFF,TGTGCCAGCAGTCGGACACCTACTAATGAAAAACTGTTTTTT
TRBJ2-7,-,TRBV6-1,-,CASSEARSEQYF,TGTGCCAGCAGTGAAGCGAGGTCCGAGCAGTACTTC
TRBJ2-7,TRBD2,TRBV6-5,-,CASSYSTSGRPYEQYF,TGTGCCAGCAGTTACAGTACTAGCGGGAGGCCCTACGAGCAGTACTTC
TRBJ1-2,TRBD1,TRBV29-1,-,CSVPGTAAPNYGYTF,TGCAGCGTACCCGGGACAGCAGCTCCCAACTATGGCTACACCTTC
TRBJ1-5,TRBD1,TRBV27,few,CASSMDRGYQPQHF,TGTGCCAGCAGTATGGACAGGGGTTATCAGCCCCAGCATTTT
TRBJ2-7,TRBD2,TRBV6-5,-,CASIGTSEYEQYF,TGTGCCAGCATCGGGACTAGCGAATACGAGCAGTACTTC
TRBJ2-1,-,TRBV30,-,CAWAGGSYNEQFF,TGTGCCTGGGCGGGCGGCTCCTACAATGAGCAGTTCTTC
TRBJ2-1,-,TRBV19,-,CASSIDFGGSYNEQFF,TGTGCCAGTAGTATAGATTTCGGGGGCTCCTACAATGAGCAGTTCTTC
TRBJ2-1,-,TRBV29-1,-,CSATGSYYNEQFF,TGCAGCGCTACAGGGTCCTACTACAATGAGCAGTTCTTC
TRBJ1-1,-,TRBV30,-,CAWSPGLRNTEAFF,TGTGCCTGGAGTCCGGGACTCCGGAACACTGAAGCTTTCTTT
TRBJ1-2,-,TRBV19,once,CATTWGVNYGYTF,TGTGCCACCACGTGGGGGGTTAACTATGGCTACACCTTC
TRBJ2-1,TRBD2,TRBV13,once,CASRSLAGGNEQFF,TGTGCCAGCAGATCACTAGCGGGAGGCAATGAGCAGTTCTTC
TRBJ1-5,TRBD1,TRBV19,-,CASRGQVGNQPQHF,TGTGCCAGCCGGGGACAGGTCGGCAATCAGCCCCAGCATTTT
TRBJ2-1,-,TRBV20-1,-,CMAERNEQFF,TGCATGGCGGAGCGTAATGAGCAGTTCTTC
TRBJ2-1,TRBD2,TRBV7-9,-,CASSLTSGVNNEQFF,TGTGCCAGCAGCTTAACTAGCGGGGTCAACAATGAGCAGTTCTTC
TRBJ2-7,TRBD1,TRBV4-2,-,CASSPRGDSYSYEQYF,TGTGCCAGCAGCCCCCGTGGGGACAGTTACTCCTACGAGCAGTACTTC